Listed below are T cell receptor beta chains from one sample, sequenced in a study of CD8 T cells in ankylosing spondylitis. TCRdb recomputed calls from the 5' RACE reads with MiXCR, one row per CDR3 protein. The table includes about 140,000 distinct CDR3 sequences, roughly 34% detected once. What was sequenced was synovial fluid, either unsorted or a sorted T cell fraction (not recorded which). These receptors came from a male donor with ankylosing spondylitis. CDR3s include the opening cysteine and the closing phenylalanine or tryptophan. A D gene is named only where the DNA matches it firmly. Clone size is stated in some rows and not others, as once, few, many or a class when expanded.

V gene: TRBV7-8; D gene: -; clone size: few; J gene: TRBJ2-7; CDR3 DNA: TGTGCCAGCAGCTTAGTATCCGGGATCGTGGCCTACGAGCAGTACTTC; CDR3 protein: CASSLVSGIVAYEQYF
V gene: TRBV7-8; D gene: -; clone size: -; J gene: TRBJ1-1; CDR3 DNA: TGTGCCAGCACCCTAGGGGGGGGACGTGAAGCTTTCTTT; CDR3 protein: CASTLGGGREAFF
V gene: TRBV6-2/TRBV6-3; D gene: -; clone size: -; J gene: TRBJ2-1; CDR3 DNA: TGTGCCAGCAGAGACTGGAGCGGAGCCTACAATGAGCAGTTCTTC; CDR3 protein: CASRDWSGAYNEQFF
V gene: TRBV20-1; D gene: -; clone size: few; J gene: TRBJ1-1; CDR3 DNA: TGCAGTGCTAGAGATCGTGGGCAGGGGAGCGAGAACACTGAAGCTTTCTTT; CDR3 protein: CSARDRGQGSENTEAFF
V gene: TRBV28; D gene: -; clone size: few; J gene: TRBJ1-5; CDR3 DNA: TGTGCCAGCAGTTTATCACTAAGACGCAATCAGCCCCAGCATTTT; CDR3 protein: CASSLSLRRNQPQHF
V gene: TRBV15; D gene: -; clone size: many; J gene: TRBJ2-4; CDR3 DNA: TGTGCCACCAACTGGGACGGGAGAAACATTCAGTACTTC; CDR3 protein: CATNWDGRNIQYF
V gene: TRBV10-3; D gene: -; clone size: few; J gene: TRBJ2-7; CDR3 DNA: TGTGCCATCAGTGGGACGGCAGCCCCCTACGAGCAGTACTTC; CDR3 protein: CAISGTAAPYEQYF
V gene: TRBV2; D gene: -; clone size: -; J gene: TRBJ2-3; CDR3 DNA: TGTGCCAGCAGTCCCCAACACCTGATCACAGATACGCAGTATTTT; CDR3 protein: CASSPQHLITDTQYF
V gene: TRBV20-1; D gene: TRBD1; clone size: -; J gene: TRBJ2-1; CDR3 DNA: TGCAGTGCTAGTGACGGGACAGGCCGGTTCTTC; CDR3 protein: CSASDGTGRFF
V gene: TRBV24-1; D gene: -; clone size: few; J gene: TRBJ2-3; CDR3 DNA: TGTGCCACCAGTGCTGGTCCAGTAGATACGCAGTATTTT; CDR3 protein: CATSAGPVDTQYF
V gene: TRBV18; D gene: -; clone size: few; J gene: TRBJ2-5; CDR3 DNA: TGTGCCAGCTCACAGCAACAAGAGACCCAGTACTTC; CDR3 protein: CASSQQQETQYF
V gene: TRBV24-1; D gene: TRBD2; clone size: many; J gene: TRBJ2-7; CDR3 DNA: TGTGCCACCAGTGACCGGATCGGACTAGCGGACTCCTACGAGCAGTACTTC; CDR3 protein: CATSDRIGLADSYEQYF
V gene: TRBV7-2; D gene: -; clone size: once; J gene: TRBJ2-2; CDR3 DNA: TGTGCCAGCAGCCTACCAGGGTCGGGCGGGGAGCTGTTTTTT; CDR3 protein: CASSLPGSGGELFF
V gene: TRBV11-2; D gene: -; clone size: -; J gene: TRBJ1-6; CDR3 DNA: TGTGCCAGCAGCTTAGGAAGTGGGGGACAATATAATTCACCCCTCCACTTT; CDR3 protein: CASSLGSGGQYNSPLHF
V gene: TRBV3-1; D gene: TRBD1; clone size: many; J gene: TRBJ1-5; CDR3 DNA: TGTGCCAGCAGCCAAGGGACCGGGACAGGGAAATTTTCCAGCAATCAGCCCCAGCATTTT; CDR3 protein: CASSQGTGTGKFSSNQPQHF
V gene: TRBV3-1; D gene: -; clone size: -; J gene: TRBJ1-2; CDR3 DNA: TGTGCCAGCAGCCACAGGGGAACTAACTATGGCTACACCTTC; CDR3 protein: CASSHRGTNYGYTF
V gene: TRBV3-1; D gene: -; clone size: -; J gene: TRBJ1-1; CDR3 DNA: TGTGCCAGCAGCCAGACAACGGGGAGGGGGGACACTGAAGCTTTCTTT; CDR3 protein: CASSQTTGRGDTEAFF
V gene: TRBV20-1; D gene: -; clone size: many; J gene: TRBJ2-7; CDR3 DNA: TGCAGTGCTACCCCCATGCGGGGCTCCTACGAGCAGTACTTC; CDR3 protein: CSATPMRGSYEQYF
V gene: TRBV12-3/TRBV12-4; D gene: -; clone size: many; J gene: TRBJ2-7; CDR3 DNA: TGTGCCAGCAGTTTAGGGACACAAACCTACGAGCAGTACTTC; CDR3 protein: CASSLGTQTYEQYF
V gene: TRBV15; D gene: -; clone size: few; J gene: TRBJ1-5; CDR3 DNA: TGTGCCACCAGCAGGATCCACAGGGTTGGGTATAGCAATCAGCCCCAGCATTTT; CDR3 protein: CATSRIHRVGYSNQPQHF
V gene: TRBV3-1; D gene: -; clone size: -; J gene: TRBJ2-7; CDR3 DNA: TGTGCCAGCAGCCCCGAGGGTGCGCAGGGGTACCACGAGCAGTACTTC; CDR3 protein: CASSPEGAQGYHEQYF
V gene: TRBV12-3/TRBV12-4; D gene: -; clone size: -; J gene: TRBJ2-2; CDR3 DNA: TGTGCCAGCAGTTTCCAGTGGGGGACCAGGGAGCTGTTTTTT; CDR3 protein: CASSFQWGTRELFF
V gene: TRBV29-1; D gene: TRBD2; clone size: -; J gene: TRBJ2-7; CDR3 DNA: TGCAGCGTTGCAATGACTAGCGGGAGCCATTCCTACGAGCAGTACTTC; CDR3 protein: CSVAMTSGSHSYEQYF
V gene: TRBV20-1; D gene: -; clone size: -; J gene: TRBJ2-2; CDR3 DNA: TGCAGTGCCCCAAGGGGGTCCACCGTCGGGGAGCTGTTTTTT; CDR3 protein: CSAPRGSTVGELFF